Following are 18 T cell receptor beta chains from one sample sequenced in a study of T cells in Graves' hyperthyroidism and ophthalmopathy. The CDR3 regions of TCR beta were amplified from RNA transcripts. The HTBI primer set served for first-round RT-PCR of the TCR CDR3. TCRdb ran MiXCR on the multiplex PCR reads and lists one entry per CDR3 protein. The sample lists about 380,000 distinct CDR3 sequences; about 14% were seen once. The sequencing sample was made of blood. The source is a woman aged 55-69 years with Graves' hyperthyroidism.

The rearrangement links TRBV6-1 to TRBJ1-5, with a weak D call TRBD1 (5 bases). This CDR3 contains 16 residues. Trimming pared 1 base from V and 2 bases from J, leaving 12 bases between. The V gene's germline CDR1 is MNHNS and CDR2 SASEGT. The CDR3 loop reads CASSEVRGVGNQPQHF. In DNA form, the CDR3 reads TGTGCCAGCAGTGAAGTTCGGGGGGTAGGCAATCAGCCCCAGCATTTT.

This clonotype was counted many times. V and J are TRBV5-1 and TRBJ2-7; TRBD2 matches at 10 bases. The CDR3 is 14 residues long. CDR1 and CDR2 (germline): SGHRS, YFSETQ. With 4 bases clipped from V and 2 bases from J, the junction kept 3 bases outside the gene matches. The chain's CDR3 is CASSTSGTTYEQYF. The CDR3 DNA sequence: TGCGCCAGCAGCACTAGCGGGACCACCTACGAGCAGTACTTC.

This clonotype was detected many times. This chain connects TRBV10-3 to TRBJ2-1; 9 positions agree with TRBD2. The CDR3 runs to 19 residues. Germline lookup yields CDR1 ENHRY and CDR2 SYGVKD. V lost 2 bases and J lost 7; bases outside the gene matches: 18. The CDR3 DNA reads TGTGCCATCAGTGAGAATTTAGCGGGAGTGATGGGTGTCATTAATGAGCAGTTCTTC. The encoded protein is CAISENLAGVMGVINEQFF.

At least ten counts were recorded for this clonotype. The gene calls are TRBV7-2 and TRBJ1-5; 9 nucleotides match TRBD1. J gave up 0 bases and V 4 bases, and 7 bases lay outside the gene matches. The CDR3 contains 17 residues. Germline CDR1 is SGHTA and CDR2 is FQGNSA. CDR3 loop: CASSSTGGWNSNQPQHF. DNA of the CDR3: TGTGCCAGCAGCTCCACAGGGGGCTGGAATAGCAATCAGCCCCAGCATTTT. The full variable domain, its missing parts supplied by reference TRBV7-2 and TRBJ1-5, is GAGVSQSPSNKVTEKGKDVELRCDPISGHTALYWYRQSLGQGLEFLIYFQGNSAPDKSGLPSDRFSAERTGGSVSTLTIQRTQQEDSAVYLCASSSTGGWNSNQPQHFGDGTRLSIL.

This clonotype was counted many times. The chain recombines TRBV5-1 with TRBJ2-1; D uncertain. Germline V gives CDR1 SGHRS, CDR2 YFSETQ. Trimming stripped 4 bases from V and 0 bases from J, with 17 bases between. There are 17 residues in the CDR3. The CDR3 nucleotides are TGCGCCAGCAGCCCTCCCTTGGCAGTCAGCTCCTACAATGAGCAGTTCTTC. Translated: CASSPPLAVSSYNEQFF.

Remarks on this clonotype: A read error is possible here, since a much larger clone lies one base away. The CDR3 region is CTSRGLDSNQPQHF. The CDR3 region has the DNA TGTACCAGCAGGGGACTTGATAGCAATCAGCCCCAGCATTTT. V and J are TRBV12-3 or TRBV12-4 and TRBJ1-5, with D tentatively TRBD1 (6 bases). The CDR3 has 14 residues.

About this clonotype itself: A much larger clonotype is one base distant, so this may be a read error. The chain carries TRBV6-1 and TRBJ2-7, with D possibly being TRBD2 (6 bases). Per germline, CDR1 MNHNS and CDR2 SASEGT. This CDR3 spans 15 amino acids. Trimming pared 8 bases from V and 0 bases from J, leaving 17 bases between. The CDR3 sequence is CASAYRGGASYEQYF. The CDR3 DNA follows: TGTGCCAGCGCTTACCGGGGCGGGGCCTCCTACGAGCAGTACTTC.

This clonotype came up many times. V is TRBV18 and J is TRBJ2-1; D not resolved. V dropped 1 base and J dropped 4 bases, with 5 bases sitting between them. This CDR3 region has 13 residues. In germline, CDR1 is KGHSH, CDR2 LQKENI. The CDR3 bases are TGTGCCAGCTCACCACAGGAGTACAATGAGCAGTTCTTC. It specifies CASSPQEYNEQFF.

In this sample, this clonotype turned up many times. The CDR3 DNA reads TGTGCCAGCAGCTTCCTTGGCGGGAGTTACTACGAGCAGTACTTC. Protein: CASSFLGGSYYEQYF. V and J are TRBV5-4 and TRBJ2-7; 7 nucleotides align to TRBD2. This CDR3 has 15 residues. The J segment lost 3 bases and the V segment lost 2 bases, leaving 8 bases of the junction unmatched. Per germline, CDR1 SGHNT and CDR2 YYREEE (reference sequence).

Turning to this clonotype: Being one base from a much bigger clone, this may be a read error. CDR3 nucleotide sequence: TGTGCCAGCAACTCTCTAGCGGGAGTAAAGACCCAGTTCTTC. Translation: CASNSLAGVKTQFF. J is TRBJ2-5 and V is TRBV2; 10 bases fit TRBD2. Judging by the DNA end, TRBJ2-1 fits better; the J call may be wrong. This CDR3 has 14 residues. In germline, CDR1 is SNHLY, CDR2 FYNNEI.

The chain combines TRBV3-1 with TRBJ2-3, with 8 bases matching TRBD2. CDR1 LGHDT and CDR2 YNNKEL come from the germline V gene (reference sequence). The length of the CDR3 is 16 residues. The J segment lost 5 bases and the V segment lost 1 base, leaving 8 bases of the junction unmatched. CDR3 in amino acids: CASSQGLAGGVDTQYF. Written as DNA, the CDR3 is TGTGCCAGCAGCCAAGGTCTAGCGGGTGGGGTAGATACGCAGTATTTT.

The table lists this clonotype with many counts. V usage is TRBV20-1 and J usage is TRBJ1-1; D is unclear. This CDR3 has 13 amino acids. The V and J ends lost 3 bases and 2 bases respectively, with 10 bases between them. Germline lookup yields CDR1 DFQATT and CDR2 SNEGSKA (reference sequence). The CDR3 sequence is CSASVDTNTEAFF. For the CDR3, the DNA is TGCAGTGCTAGTGTAGACACCAACACTGAAGCTTTCTTT.

This clonotype was counted many times. This chain joins TRBV20-1 and TRBJ2-7, with 11 bases aligning to TRBD2. Germline V gene sequence: CDR1 DFQATT, CDR2 SNEGSKA (reference sequence). The CDR3 spans 17 residues. With V trimmed by 1 base and J by 4 bases, 12 bases remained unmatched. The CDR3 is CSARVPKTSGTQYEQYF. The CDR3 DNA is TGCAGTGCTAGAGTACCGAAGACTAGCGGGACACAATACGAGCAGTACTTC.

The J gene is TRBJ2-5, the V gene TRBV27, with D perhaps TRBD1 or TRBD2 (5 bases each). Looked up from germline, CDR1 is MNHEY and CDR2 is SMNVEV (reference sequence). This CDR3 has 12 amino acids. Between the trimmed V and J ends, which lost 4 bases and 5 bases, there was a span of 8 bases. CDR3 amino acids: CASSWDGETQYF. CDR3 coding DNA: TGTGCCAGCAGTTGGGACGGGGAGACCCAGTACTTC.

This clonotype showed up just once. A much larger clone lies a single base off, so this may be a read error. The V gene is TRBV12-3 or TRBV12-4, the J gene TRBJ2-2, with 11 positions matching TRBD2. CDR3 length: 15 amino acids. With 6 bases clipped from V and 6 bases from J, the junction kept 6 bases outside the gene matches. This CDR3 is CASSILAGAAGELFF. The CDR3 region has the DNA TGTGCCAGCAGCATACTAGCGGGAGCGGCCGGGGAGCTGTTTTTT.

The rearrangement links TRBV7-8 to TRBJ2-1; 10 nucleotides agree with TRBD2. V shed 1 base, J shed 6 bases, and the junction held 6 bases outside the gene matches. The CDR3 totals 16 residues. Germline values: CDR1 SGHVS, CDR2 FQNEAQ. CDR3 amino acids: CASSLGRLAGLNEQFF. As DNA, the CDR3 is TGTGCCAGCAGCTTAGGGCGACTAGCGGGCCTCAATGAGCAGTTCTTC.

This clonotype was observed once. This chain joins TRBV19 and TRBJ1-5, with D maybe TRBD1 (6 bases). V was clipped by 11 bases and J by 2 bases, with 13 bases between them. The CDR3 is 13 residues long. Germline V lookup: CDR1 LNHDA, CDR2 SQIVND (reference sequence). CDR3 sequence: CAAWAGGNQPQHF. Here the CDR3 DNA reads TGTGCCGCTTGGGCAGGGGGCAATCAGCCCCAGCATTTT.

This clonotype was picked up many times. The J gene is TRBJ2-5, the V gene TRBV20-1; 14 bases match TRBD2. In germline, CDR1 is DFQATT, CDR2 SNEGSKA (reference sequence). V shed 3 bases and J 5 bases; nucleotides not matched to a gene: 5. CDR3 length equals 15 residues. CDR3 in amino acids: CSASGTSGSQETQYF. In DNA, the CDR3 is TGCAGTGCTAGCGGGACTAGCGGGAGTCAGGAGACCCAGTACTTC.